This T cell receptor beta chain was obtained from a study of regulatory T cells in long-lasting Graves disease. Findings and limits, study-wide: Authors noted too few samples as a limitation. Favoring TRBV28, TRBJ1-2 and TRBJ2-5 was a feature seen in persistent disease.

CDR3 length equals 15 residues. Germline values: CDR1 MDHEN, CDR2 SYDVKM. Trimming removed 2 bases from V and 7 bases from J; junction bases left unmatched: 9. This clonotype was detected many times. Its matching antigen is unknown. According to the study, TCR beta libraries were built with iRepertoire HTBI primers and CDR3-region Arm-PCR. TCRdb independently ran MiXCR on the multiplex PCR reads; one entry per CDR3 protein. The data hold about 660,000 distinct CDR3 sequences, with roughly 30% observed a single time. As for time point: persistent/refractory GD, antithyroid drugs over 5 years with positive TRAb. RNA extracted from PBMCs served as the sequencing template. An endocrinology department in Xi'an, China, supplied the patients.

The rearrangement joins TRBV28 to TRBJ1-2; 8 bases map to TRBD1. This TCR came from a female donor with Graves disease. The sample consisted of peripheral blood mononuclear cells (PBMCs), taken when the disease was refractory, from a patient treated with antithyroid drugs. Here the CDR3 reads CASSLRIQGASGYTF. In nucleotides, the CDR3 is TGTGCCAGCAGTTTACGCATCCAGGGGGCTTCTGGCTACACCTTC.